What follows describes a single TCR beta chain. One entry per CDR3 protein results from TCRdb running MiXCR on the reads. The table has 480,000 or so distinct CDR3 sequences, about 10% seen once. The sample comes from a study of T cell repertoires in cytomegalovirus infection. The sequence was obtained from a human donor in good health (CMV status not recorded). Some clones in this sample may be carry-over from other donors' samples. The sequencing input was PBMCs.

CDR3 sequence: CATRTGMNTEAFF. The CDR3, as DNA: TGTGCCACCAGGACAGGGATGAACACTGAAGCTTTCTTT. The chain recombines TRBV27 with TRBJ1-1, with TRBD1 identical over 8 bases. J lost 0 bases, V lost 10 bases, and 4 bases had no gene match. Germline CDR1 MNHEY, CDR2 SMNVEV (reference sequence). The CDR3 is made up of 13 amino acids.